This TCR beta chain emerged from a study of blood T cell repertoires in COVID-19. Study overall: Donors in the United States, Italy and Spain gave samples during acute or convalescent COVID-19. PBMCs, B-cell-depleted T cells, or T cells were the source of the cDNA or gDNA that made up the material.

This clone has only a few counts. Source study methods: Amplification from reference gene primers served as the basis for estimated nucleated cell counts. The protocol was immunoSEQ multiplex PCR, while the TCRdb copy is restricted to in-frame clones and leaves out a portion. That table supplies the V and J calls and clone size; D and trimming were determined from the DNA. The repertoire includes under 200,000 clones, around 86% of them detected once, and roughly 7% sits in the top ten. The length of the CDR3 is 13 residues. CDR1 is LGHNT and CDR2 is FRNRAP in the germline V gene. V lost 4 bases and J 3 bases, leaving 4 bases between the germline ends.

The V gene is TRBV12-5, the J gene TRBJ2-6, with D uncertain. The clonotype originates from a woman at least 80 years old in a cohort sampled during active or convalescent COVID-19. Sequencing was carried out using peripheral blood. CDR3 DNA sequence: TGTGCTAGTGGTTGGAGTGGGGCCAACGTCCTGACTTTC. Its translation: CASGWSGANVLTF.